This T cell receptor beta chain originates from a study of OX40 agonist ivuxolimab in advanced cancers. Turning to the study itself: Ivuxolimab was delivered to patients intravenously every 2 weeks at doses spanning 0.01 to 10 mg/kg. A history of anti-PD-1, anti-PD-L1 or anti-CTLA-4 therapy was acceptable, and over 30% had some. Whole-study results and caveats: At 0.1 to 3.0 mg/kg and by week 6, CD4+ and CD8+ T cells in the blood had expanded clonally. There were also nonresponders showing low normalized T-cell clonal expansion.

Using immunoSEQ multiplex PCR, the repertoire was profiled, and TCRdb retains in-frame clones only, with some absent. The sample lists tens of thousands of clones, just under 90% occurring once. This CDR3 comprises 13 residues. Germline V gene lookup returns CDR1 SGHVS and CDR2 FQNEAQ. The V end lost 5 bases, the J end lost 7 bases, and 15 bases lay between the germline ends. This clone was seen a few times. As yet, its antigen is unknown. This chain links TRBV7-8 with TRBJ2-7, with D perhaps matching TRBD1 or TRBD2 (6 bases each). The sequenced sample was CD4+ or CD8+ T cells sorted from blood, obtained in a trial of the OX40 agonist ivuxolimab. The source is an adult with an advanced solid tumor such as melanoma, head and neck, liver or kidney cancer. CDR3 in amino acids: CASSPGASWEQYF. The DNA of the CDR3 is TGTGCCAGCAGCCCGGGGGCCTCGTGGGAGCAGTACTTC.